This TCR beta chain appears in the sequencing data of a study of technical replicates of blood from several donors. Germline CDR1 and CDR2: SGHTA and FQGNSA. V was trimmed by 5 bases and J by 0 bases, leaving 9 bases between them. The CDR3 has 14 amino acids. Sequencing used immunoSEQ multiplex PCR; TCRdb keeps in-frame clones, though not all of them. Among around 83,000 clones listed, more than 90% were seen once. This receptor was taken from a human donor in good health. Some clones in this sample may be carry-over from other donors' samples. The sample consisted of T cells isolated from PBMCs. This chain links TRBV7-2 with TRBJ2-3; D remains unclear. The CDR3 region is CASSPAASTDTQYF. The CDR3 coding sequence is TGTGCCAGCAGCCCGGCGGCTAGCACAGATACGCAGTATTTT.